The clone carrying this T cell receptor beta chain was detected many times. Its antigen remains unknown. This record comes from a study of regulatory T cells in long-lasting Graves disease. Study-level results: Segments TRBV28, TRBJ1-2 and TRBJ2-5 showed preferential usage in persistent disease.

Time point here: newly diagnosed GD, antithyroid drugs for less than 3 months. Scientists built the TCR library using RNA that was extracted from PBMCs. Germline loops: CDR1 DFQATT, CDR2 SNEGSKA (reference sequence). The CDR3 sequence is 11 residues long. V shed 6 bases and J shed 10 bases, with 16 bases lying between them. TCR beta libraries were built with iRepertoire HTBI primers and Arm-PCR of CDR3 regions. TCRdb called the multiplex PCR reads again in MiXCR, with one record for every CDR3 protein. Of roughly 410,000 distinct CDR3 sequences in the sample, roughly 15% were seen once. The sample was also linked to a second study, of T cells in Graves' hyperthyroidism and ophthalmopathy. That work adds: In patients aged 18 to 65, hyperthyroidism was newly diagnosed, with duration under 2 months. The model made its ophthalmopathy prediction, and onset followed a median approximately six months later.

The chain carries TRBV20-1 and TRBJ2-7; D unresolved. The sample here was peripheral blood mononuclear cells (PBMCs), taken at new diagnosis, from a patient treated with antithyroid drugs. This receptor was taken from a woman aged 40-49 years with Graves disease. The CDR3 sequence: CSADEYKVQYF. Written as DNA, the CDR3 is TGCAGTGCCGACGAGTATAAGGTTCAGTACTTC.